Shown below are 26 T cell receptor beta chains from a single sample sequenced in a study of CD8 T cells in Susac syndrome. RNA amounts of about 0.5 to 1 ug underwent reverse transcription with random hexamers. TCRdb called the immunoSEQ multiplex PCR reads again in MiXCR, with one record for every CDR3 protein. The sample has about 240,000 distinct CDR3 sequences, 95% to 97% seen once. The sequenced sample was CD4+ T cells from PBMCs. The receptors come from a human donor with Susac syndrome.

This clonotype came up once. The V and J genes are TRBV2 and TRBJ2-5; D is possibly TRBD1 (5 bases). The V gene lost 10 bases and the J gene lost 4 bases, with 13 bases spanning the gap. CDR3 size: 12 residues. Germline CDR1 and CDR2: SNHLY and FYNNEI. The CDR3, as DNA: TGTGCCACCACGCAGGGCTTAGAGACCCAGTACTTC. This encodes CATTQGLETQYF.

The rearrangement uses TRBV29-1 and TRBJ1-1, with 7 bases that match TRBD1. The CDR3 sequence is 13 residues long. Germline CDR1 and CDR2: SQVTM and ANQGSEA. V shed 3 bases and J 9 bases; nucleotides not matched to a gene: 10. CDR3 nucleotide sequence: TGCAGCGTTGAGAGTGACAGGGTTGGAAAAGCTTTCTTT. This translates into CSVESDRVGKAFF.

V gene TRBV29-1 combines with J gene TRBJ1-2, with a tentative D call TRBD1 (6 bases). V was trimmed by 3 bases and J by 5 bases, leaving 10 bases between them. Germline V gene lookup returns CDR1 SQVTM and CDR2 ANQGSEA. CDR3 length: 12 amino acids. The CDR3 reads CSVDRGAYGYTF. In DNA form, the CDR3 reads TGCAGCGTTGATCGGGGGGCTTATGGCTACACCTTC.

V gene TRBV12-3 or TRBV12-4 combines with J gene TRBJ2-1, with 8 bases that match TRBD2. CDR3 length: 19 amino acids. J gave up 0 bases and V 7 bases, and 17 bases lay outside the gene matches. The CDR3: CASTPSGTRAWSSYNEQFF. CDR3 in DNA: TGTGCCAGCACCCCCTCCGGGACTAGGGCTTGGAGCTCCTACAATGAGCAGTTCTTC.

This clonotype has only one observation. The V and J genes are TRBV4-2 and TRBJ2-3; 8 bases align to TRBD2. This CDR3 has 16 residues. In germline, CDR1 is LGHNA, CDR2 YNFKEQ. Trimming cost V 1 base and J 5 bases; bases outside gene matches: 8. The CDR3 protein is CASSQGKVAGGDTQYF. The DNA for the CDR3 is TGTGCCAGCAGCCAAGGGAAAGTTGCGGGAGGAGATACGCAGTATTTT.

The chain is built from TRBV6-5 and TRBJ2-7, with D perhaps TRBD1 (6 bases). CDR3 length: 14 residues. Germline V gene sequence: CDR1 MNHEY, CDR2 SVGAGI. V was clipped by 8 bases and J by 3 bases, with 17 bases between them. The CDR3 sequence is CASRARRGIYEQYF. For the CDR3, the DNA is TGTGCCAGCCGTGCCCGCAGGGGTATCTACGAGCAGTACTTC.

The rearrangement joins TRBV18 to TRBJ2-7; D is uncertain. CDR1 and CDR2 (germline): KGHSH, LQKENI. V shed 3 bases and J shed 2 bases, with 14 bases lying between them. CDR3 length: 15 amino acids. The CDR3 DNA reads TGTGCCAGCTCACCGCCTCCGGGCCGCGCCTACGAGCAGTACTTC. Amino acids: CASSPPPGRAYEQYF.

The CDR3 region has the DNA TGCAGCGCTGGACTTCGGGGGGTCCGGGAGACCCAGTACTTC. Its protein is CSAGLRGVRETQYF. This chain connects TRBV29-1 to TRBJ2-5; 7 nucleotides match TRBD2. Germline trimming cut 7 bases from V and 5 bases from J; bases unmatched to any gene: 13. Per germline, CDR1 SQVTM and CDR2 ANQGSEA. The CDR3 length is 14 residues.

Written as DNA, the CDR3 is TGTGCCAGCAGCTTCTCGAGGGGATACCTAAATCAGCCCCAGCATTTT. Residues: CASSFSRGYLNQPQHF. The rearrangement links TRBV13 to TRBJ1-5; maybe TRBD1 (5 bases). CDR3 length: 16 amino acids. Trimming cost V 3 bases and J 4 bases, with 16 bases left between them. Germline CDR1 and CDR2: PRHDT and FYEKMQ (reference sequence). Combining the CDR3 with reference TRBV13 and TRBJ1-5 gives the whole variable domain AAGVIQSPRHLIKEKRETATLKCYPIPRHDTVYWYQQGPGQDPQFLISFYEKMQSDKGSIPDRFSAQQFSDYHSELNMSSLELGDSALYFCASSFSRGYLNQPQHFGDGTRLSIL.

The chain links TRBV2 to TRBJ2-7; D might be TRBD2 (6 bases). The CDR3 has 13 residues. The ends were cut back, 2 bases at V and 2 bases at J, with 7 bases in the middle. The germline V gene encodes CDR1 SNHLY and CDR2 FYNNEI. CDR3 sequence (DNA): TGTGCCAGCAGTGAATCGGGAGCCTACGAGCAGTACTTC. Protein: CASSESGAYEQYF.

The rearrangement uses TRBV6-1 and TRBJ2-3; maybe TRBD2 (6 bases). Trimming shortened V by 6 bases and J by 0 bases, and 19 bases separated the two germline ends. Germline V gene lookup returns CDR1 MNHNS and CDR2 SASEGT. The CDR3 has 17 residues. Here the CDR3 reads CASSPNLLAKSTDTQYF. The CDR3 DNA reads TGTGCCAGCAGCCCCAACCTCCTAGCGAAGAGCACAGATACGCAGTATTTT.

The chain carries TRBV15 and TRBJ2-1, with 9 bases that match TRBD2. The CDR3 totals 16 residues. V shed 3 bases and J 5 bases; nucleotides not matched to a gene: 8. Germline CDR1 is LNHNV and CDR2 is YYDKDF (reference sequence). CDR3 nucleotides: TGTGCCACCAGCAGTCCTAGGACTAGCGATAACAATGAGCAGTTCTTC. The encoded protein is CATSSPRTSDNNEQFF.

The chain couples TRBV30 to TRBJ2-5, with D possibly being TRBD1 or TRBD2 (5 bases each). Germline V CDR1 and CDR2: GTSNPN, SVGIG (reference sequence). V lost 4 bases, J lost 7 bases, and 19 bases lay in between. The CDR3 spans 14 residues. CDR3 protein: CAWNPGRLEGTQYF. CDR3 DNA sequence: TGTGCCTGGAATCCGGGACGCCTTGAGGGGACCCAGTACTTC.

This chain connects TRBV28 to TRBJ2-4; D remains unclear. Germline V gene data show CDR1 as MDHEN and CDR2 as SYDVKM. This CDR3 contains 16 residues. V dropped 2 bases and J dropped 0 bases, with 11 bases sitting between them. The CDR3 reads CASSLVQQLAKNIQYF. DNA of the CDR3: TGTGCCAGCAGTTTAGTCCAGCAGCTAGCCAAAAACATTCAGTACTTC.

This chain links TRBV13 with TRBJ2-7; 8 bases agree with TRBD2. CDR1 and CDR2 from the germline V gene are PRHDT and FYEKMQ (reference sequence). The CDR3 totals 16 residues. V dropped 5 bases and J dropped 0; count of bases not matched to a gene: 9. The CDR3 sequence is CASSRLGLGISYEQYF. CDR3 bases: TGTGCCAGCAGCCGTCTGGGACTAGGTATCTCCTACGAGCAGTACTTC.

This clonotype was picked up one time. The chain employs TRBV7-3 and TRBJ1-1; TRBD1 agrees at 8 bases. This CDR3 is built from 15 residues. The germline CDR1 and CDR2 sequences are SGHTA and FQGTGA. V lost 5 bases, J lost 0 bases, and 5 bases stayed unmatched. This CDR3 is CASSPGGGVNTEAFF. The CDR3 DNA follows: TGTGCCAGCAGCCCAGGGGGCGGCGTGAACACTGAAGCTTTCTTT.

This chain connects TRBV20-1 to TRBJ1-5; 8 nucleotides match TRBD1. After removal of 6 bases from V and 6 bases from J, the junction contained 10 bases not matched to a gene. Per germline, CDR1 DFQATT and CDR2 SNEGSKA (reference sequence). CDR3 size: 14 residues. The CDR3 here is CSAEDRAGSQPQHF. In nucleotides, the CDR3 is TGCAGTGCCGAGGACAGGGCCGGGAGTCAGCCCCAGCATTTT.

The chain has TRBV12-3 or TRBV12-4 and TRBJ2-1; D not resolved. The CDR3 length is 11 residues. Trimming stripped 4 bases from V and 10 bases from J, with 8 bases between. In nucleotides, the CDR3 is TGTGCCAGCAGTTCCGGCTGGGAGCAGTTCTTC. Protein: CASSSGWEQFF.

The chain uses TRBV5-1 and TRBJ2-5, with 8 bases lining up with TRBD1. The CDR3 contains 14 residues. Germline-derived CDR1 and CDR2 are SGHRS and YFSETQ. Trimming took 2 bases from V and 5 from J; bases not matched to a gene: 5. The CDR3 loop reads CASSLPTGAETQYF. CDR3 DNA sequence: TGCGCCAGCAGCTTACCGACAGGGGCTGAGACCCAGTACTTC.

The chain joins TRBV5-1 to TRBJ2-6, with 10 bases matching TRBD2. Per the germline V gene, CDR1 is SGHRS and CDR2 is YFSETQ. The CDR3 consists of 18 residues. The ends lost 0 bases at V and 2 bases at J; junction bases unmatched: 5. The CDR3 protein is CASSLEASGSAGANVLTF. CDR3 nucleotide sequence: TGCGCCAGCAGCTTGGAGGCTAGCGGGAGTGCTGGGGCCAACGTCCTGACTTTC.

This rearrangement joins TRBV19 to TRBJ2-3, with D possibly TRBD2 on 5 matching bases. The CDR3 totals 16 residues. Trimming shortened V by 3 bases and J by 6 bases, and 19 bases separated the two germline ends. CDR1 and CDR2 (germline): LNHDA, SQIVND (reference sequence). The CDR3 DNA reads as TGTGCCAGTAGTATTCCGGGGTCGTCCACATCCGATACGCAGTATTTT. Amino acids: CASSIPGSSTSDTQYF.

The chain carries TRBV14 and TRBJ2-2; 11 positions agree with TRBD2. The CDR3 loop spans 18 amino acids. V was clipped by 6 bases and J by 4 bases; unmatched bases: 13. Germline V gives CDR1 SGHDN, CDR2 FVKESK. The CDR3 reads CASSQKAGLAVLTGELFF. CDR3 sequence (DNA): TGTGCCAGCAGTCAAAAAGCGGGACTAGCGGTCCTCACCGGGGAGCTGTTTTTT.

This clonotype was seen just once. The V call is TRBV5-4, the J call TRBJ1-4; 8 positions agree with TRBD1. The CDR3 spans 15 residues. CDR1 is SGHNT and CDR2 is YYREEE in the germline V gene (reference sequence). V lost 0 bases, J lost 7 bases, and 5 bases stayed unmatched. The CDR3 DNA reads TGTGCCAGCAGCTTGGATTTACAGGGGGTTGAAAAACTGTTTTTT. Translation: CASSLDLQGVEKLFF.

The chain is built from TRBV30 and TRBJ1-2; unclear D gene. This CDR3 is 14 amino acids long. Deletions cut 0 bases from V and 3 bases from J, with 11 bases between. Germline CDR1 is GTSNPN and CDR2 is SVGIG (reference sequence). The CDR3 nucleotides read TGTGCCTGGAGTGTAAGGCAGGTGGACTATGGCTACACCTTC. Translating it yields CAWSVRQVDYGYTF.

The chain combines TRBV27 with TRBJ2-7; TRBD2 might be the D (6 bases). V gave up 4 bases and J gave up 5 bases, with 12 bases separating them. Per germline, CDR1 MNHEY and CDR2 SMNVEV (reference sequence). The CDR3 has 13 amino acids. CDR3 nucleotides: TGTGCCAGCAGTTCCCTTCTAGCGAACGAGCAGTACTTC. This translates into CASSSLLANEQYF.

The CDR3 sequence: CASIEGRKAGELFF. The DNA of the CDR3 is TGTGCCAGCATCGAAGGGCGGAAGGCCGGGGAGCTGTTTTTT. V is TRBV7-2 and J is TRBJ2-2, with no clear D. The germline gives CDR1 SGHTA, CDR2 FQGNSA. This CDR3 spans 14 amino acids. Trimming cost V 7 bases and J 6 bases, with 15 bases left between them.